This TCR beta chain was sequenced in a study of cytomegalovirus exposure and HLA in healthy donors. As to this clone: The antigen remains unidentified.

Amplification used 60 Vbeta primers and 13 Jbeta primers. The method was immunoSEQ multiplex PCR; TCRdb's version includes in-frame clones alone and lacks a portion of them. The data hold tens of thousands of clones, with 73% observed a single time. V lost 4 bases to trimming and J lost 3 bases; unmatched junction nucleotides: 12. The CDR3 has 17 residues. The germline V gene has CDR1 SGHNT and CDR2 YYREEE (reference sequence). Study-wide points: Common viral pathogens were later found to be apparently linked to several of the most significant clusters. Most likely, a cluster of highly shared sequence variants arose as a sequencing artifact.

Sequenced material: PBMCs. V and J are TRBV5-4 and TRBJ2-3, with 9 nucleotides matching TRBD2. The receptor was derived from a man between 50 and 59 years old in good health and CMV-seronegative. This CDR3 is CASSPDPLAGRTDTQYF. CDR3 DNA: TGTGCCAGCAGCCCGGACCCTCTAGCGGGGAGGACAGATACGCAGTATTTT. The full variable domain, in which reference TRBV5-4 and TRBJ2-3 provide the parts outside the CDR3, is ETGVTQSPTHLIKTRGQQVTLRCSSQSGHNTVSWYQQALGQGPQFIFQYYREEENGRGNFPPRFSGLQFPNYSSELNVNALELDDSALYLCASSPDPLAGRTDTQYFGPGTRLTVL.